The subject of this entry is one T cell receptor beta chain. Antigen unknown. PCR amplification relied on 60 Vbeta primers (plus 13 Jbeta primers). Measured with immunoSEQ multiplex PCR; TCRdb has only the in-frame clones, and not every one. The sample holds roughly 140,000 clones; 80% are singletons and the top ten take about 5%. This sample was taken from a study of cytomegalovirus exposure and HLA in healthy donors. Study results and limitations: Sequences of the TCR beta chain were said to predict the HLA-A and HLA-B alleles of most subjects accurately.

Germline trimming cut 5 bases from V and 8 bases from J; bases unmatched to any gene: 5. This CDR3 has 13 amino acids. The germline V gene has CDR1 KGHSH and CDR2 LQKENI. The chain recombines TRBV18 with TRBJ2-1; 8 bases are shared with TRBD1. The TCR comes from a male donor in good health and CMV-seronegative. Material: PBMCs. The CDR3 sequence: CASSRTGLDEQFF. The CDR3, as DNA: TGTGCCAGCTCAAGGACAGGGTTAGATGAGCAGTTCTTC.